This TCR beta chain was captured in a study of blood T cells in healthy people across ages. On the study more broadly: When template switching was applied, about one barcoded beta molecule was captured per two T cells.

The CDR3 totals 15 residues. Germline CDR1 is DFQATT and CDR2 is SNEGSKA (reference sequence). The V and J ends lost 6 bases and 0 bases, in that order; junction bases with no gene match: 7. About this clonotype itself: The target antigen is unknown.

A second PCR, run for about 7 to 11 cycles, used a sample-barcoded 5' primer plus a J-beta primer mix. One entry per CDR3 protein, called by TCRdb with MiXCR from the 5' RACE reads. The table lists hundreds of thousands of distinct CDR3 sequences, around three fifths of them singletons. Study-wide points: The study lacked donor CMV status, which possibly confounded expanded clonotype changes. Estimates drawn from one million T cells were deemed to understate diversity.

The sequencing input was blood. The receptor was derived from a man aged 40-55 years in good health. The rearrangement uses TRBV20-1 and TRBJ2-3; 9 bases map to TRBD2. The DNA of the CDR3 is TGCAGTGCAAGCCGGCTAGCGGGAAGCACAGATACGCAGTATTTT. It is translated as CSASRLAGSTDTQYF.